Listed below are T cell receptor beta chains from one sample, sequenced in a study of CD8 T cells in ankylosing spondylitis. TCRdb processed the 5' RACE reads anew with MiXCR; each CDR3 protein has one entry. The sample yields around 150,000 distinct CDR3 sequences, 15% to 20% seen once. The sequencing input was blood, either unsorted or a sorted T cell fraction (not recorded which). The receptor set was obtained from a male donor with ankylosing spondylitis or in good health (not recorded which). Both conserved end residues are part of each CDR3. A D gene is named only where the DNA matches it firmly. A row's size may be missing; if present it is once, few, many or a size class.

d_call j_call v_call clone_size cdr3_nt cdr3_aa
. TRBJ2-5 TRBV11-2 many TGTGCCAGCAGCTACAGGCCAGGCCCCGGTGAGACCCAGTACTTC CASSYRPGPGETQYF
. TRBJ2-5 TRBV5-1 many TGCGCCAGCAGCCCTCTCGGACGAGAGACCCAGTACTTC CASSPLGRETQYF
TRBD1 TRBJ1-1 TRBV6-2/TRBV6-3 . TGTGCCAGCAGAATAGACAGGGGACGCGCTTTCTTT CASRIDRGRAFF
. TRBJ2-3 TRBV29-1 many TGCAGCGTCCGGGACGGAACAGATACGCAGTATTTT CSVRDGTDTQYF
. TRBJ1-1 TRBV20-1 few TGCAGTGCTAGTACAACTAGCATGAACACTGAAGCTTTCTTT CSASTTSMNTEAFF
. TRBJ1-2 TRBV10-3 many TGTGCCATCAGTGAGAAGGGGCGCGATGGCTACACCTTC CAISEKGRDGYTF
. TRBJ2-3 TRBV20-1 many TGCAGTGCGCCGGACACTCACACAGATACGCAGTGTTTT CSAPDTHTDTQCF
TRBD2 TRBJ2-1 TRBV24-1 medium-sized TGTGCCACCAGTCGACTAGCGGGAGTGTCCTACAATGAGCAGTTCTTC CATSRLAGVSYNEQFF
. TRBJ2-5 TRBV15 few TGTGCCACCAGCAGAGATCCGGGCGGGGAGACCCAGTACTTC CATSRDPGGETQYF
TRBD2 TRBJ2-7 TRBV28 few TGTGCCACCCACGAGCGGGACTACGAGCAGTACTTC CATHERDYEQYF
. TRBJ2-5 TRBV7-7 . TGTGCCAGCAGCTTAGGCGTAGGGCAAGAGACCCAGTACTTC CASSLGVGQETQYF
TRBD1 TRBJ1-6 TRBV29-1 many TGCAGCGTTGGCACCGGGACAGCAAATAATTCACCCCTCCACTTT CSVGTGTANNSPLHF
. TRBJ1-5 TRBV20-1 many TGCAGTGCTTTAAATAGCAATCAGCCCCAGCATTTT CSALNSNQPQHF
TRBD2 TRBJ2-7 TRBV12-3/TRBV12-4 . TGTGCCAGCAGCCCTCAAGCGGGAGGGCCCTACGAGCAGTACTTC CASSPQAGGPYEQYF
TRBD1 TRBJ2-3 TRBV5-1 many TGCGCCAGCAGCCAGGACAGGAGCGCAGATACGCAGTATTTT CASSQDRSADTQYF
. TRBJ2-7 TRBV3-1 . TGTGCCAGCAGCCAAAGGTTTGGGGGAAACGAGCAGTACTTC CASSQRFGGNEQYF
TRBD2 TRBJ2-1 TRBV11-1 few TGTGCCAGCAGCTTAGTTGAGGACCCTAGCGGGGGCTACAATGAGCAGTTCTTC CASSLVEDPSGGYNEQFF
TRBD1 TRBJ2-3 TRBV9 once TGTGCCAGCAGCGCCGCGCGGGACAGGGTGACAGATACGCAGTATTTT CASSAARDRVTDTQYF
. TRBJ2-3 TRBV5-1 many TGCGCCAGCAGCTTTAACGGGGGAAGCACAGATACGCAGTATTTT CASSFNGGSTDTQYF
TRBD2 TRBJ2-3 TRBV10-3 . TGTGCCATCAGTGCCCCGGGGGGGAGAACAGATACGCAGTATTTT CAISAPGGRTDTQYF
. TRBJ2-2 TRBV20-1 few TGCAGTGCTAGTATTCGCGAGGGTATAACCGGGGAGCTGTTTTTT CSASIREGITGELFF
. TRBJ2-7 TRBV28 . TGTGCCAGCAGTTTGGATGACTACGAGCAGTACTTC CASSLDDYEQYF
. TRBJ2-1 TRBV28 many TGTGCCAGCAGTTCTACAGGGAGCTCCTACAATGAGCAGTTCTTC CASSSTGSSYNEQFF
. TRBJ2-1 TRBV20-1 . TGCAGTGCTAGTCAGCGCAATGAGCAGTTCTTC CSASQRNEQFF